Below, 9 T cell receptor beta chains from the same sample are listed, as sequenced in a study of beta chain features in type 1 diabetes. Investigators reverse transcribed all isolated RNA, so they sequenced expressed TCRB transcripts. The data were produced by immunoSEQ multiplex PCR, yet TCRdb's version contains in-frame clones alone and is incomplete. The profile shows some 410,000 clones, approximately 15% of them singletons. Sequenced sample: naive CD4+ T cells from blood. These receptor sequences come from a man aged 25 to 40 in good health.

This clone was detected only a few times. CDR3 DNA sequence: TGCGCCAGCAGCGAACAGGGGGACTCACCCCTCCACTTT. Residues: CASSEQGDSPLHF. The rearrangement links TRBV4-1 to TRBJ1-6; 8 bases line up with TRBD1. CDR3 size: 13 residues. V lost 5 bases, J lost 10 bases, and 4 bases stayed unmatched. Germline V lookup: CDR1 MGHRA, CDR2 YSYEKL.

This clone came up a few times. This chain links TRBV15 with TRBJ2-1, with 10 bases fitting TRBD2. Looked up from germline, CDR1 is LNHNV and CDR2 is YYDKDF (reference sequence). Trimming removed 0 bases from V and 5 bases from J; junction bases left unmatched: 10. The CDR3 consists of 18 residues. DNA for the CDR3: TGTGCCACCAGCAGAGATTGGGCTAGCGGGGGCGACGACAATGAGCAGTTCTTC. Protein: CATSRDWASGGDDNEQFF. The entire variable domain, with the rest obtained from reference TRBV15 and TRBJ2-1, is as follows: DAMVIQNPRYQVTQFGKPVTLSCSQTLNHNVMYWYQQKSSQAPKLLFHYYDKDFNNEADTPDNFQSRRPNTSFCFLDIRSPGLGDTAMYLCATSRDWASGGDDNEQFFGPGTRLTVL.

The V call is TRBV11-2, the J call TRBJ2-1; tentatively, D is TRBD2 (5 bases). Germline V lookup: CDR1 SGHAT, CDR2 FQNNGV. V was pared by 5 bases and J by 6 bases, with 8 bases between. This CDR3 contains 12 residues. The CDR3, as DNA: TGTGCCAGCAGCACTAGGAGCAATGAGCAGTTCTTC. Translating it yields CASSTRSNEQFF. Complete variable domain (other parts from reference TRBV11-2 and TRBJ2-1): EAGVAQSPRYKIIEKRQSVAFWCNPISGHATLYWYQQILGQGPKLLIQFQNNGVVDDSQLPKDRFSAERLKGVDSTLKIQPAKLEDSAVYLCASSTRSNEQFFGPGTRLTVL.

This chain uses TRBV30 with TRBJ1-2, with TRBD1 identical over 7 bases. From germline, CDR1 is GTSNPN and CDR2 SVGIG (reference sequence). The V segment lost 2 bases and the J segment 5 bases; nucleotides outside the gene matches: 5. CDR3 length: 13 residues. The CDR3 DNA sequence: TGTGCCTGGAGTCGGACAGGTGATTATGGCTACACCTTC. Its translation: CAWSRTGDYGYTF.

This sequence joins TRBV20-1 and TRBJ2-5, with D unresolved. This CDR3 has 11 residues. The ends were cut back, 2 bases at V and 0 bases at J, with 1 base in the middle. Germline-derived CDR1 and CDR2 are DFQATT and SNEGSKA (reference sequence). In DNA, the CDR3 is TGCAGTGCTAGAAACCAAGAGACCCAGTACTTC. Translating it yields CSARNQETQYF.

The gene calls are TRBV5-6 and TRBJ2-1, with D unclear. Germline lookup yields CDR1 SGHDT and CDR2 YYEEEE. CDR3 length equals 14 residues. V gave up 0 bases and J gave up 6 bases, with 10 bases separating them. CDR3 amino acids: CASSLVGPINEQFF. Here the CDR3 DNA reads TGTGCCAGCAGCTTGGTAGGCCCAATCAATGAGCAGTTCTTC.

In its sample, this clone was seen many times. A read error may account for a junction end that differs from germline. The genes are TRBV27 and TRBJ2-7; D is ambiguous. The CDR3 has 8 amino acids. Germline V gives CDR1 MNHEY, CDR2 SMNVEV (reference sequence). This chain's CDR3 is CASPPVEF. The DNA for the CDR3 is TGTGCCAGCCCGCCCGTGGAATTC.

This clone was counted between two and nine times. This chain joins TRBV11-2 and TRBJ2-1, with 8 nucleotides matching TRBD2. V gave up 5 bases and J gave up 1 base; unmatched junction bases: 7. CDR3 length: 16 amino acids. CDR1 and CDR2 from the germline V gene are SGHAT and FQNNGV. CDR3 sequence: CASSRSGKESYNEQFF. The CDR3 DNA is TGTGCCAGCAGCCGTAGCGGGAAAGAATCCTACAATGAGCAGTTCTTC.

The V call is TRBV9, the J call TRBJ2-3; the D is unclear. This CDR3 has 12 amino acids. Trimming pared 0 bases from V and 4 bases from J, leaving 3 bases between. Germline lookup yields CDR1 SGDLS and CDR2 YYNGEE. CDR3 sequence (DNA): TGTGCCAGCAGCGTAGTTCCAGATACGCAGTATTTT. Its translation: CASSVVPDTQYF.